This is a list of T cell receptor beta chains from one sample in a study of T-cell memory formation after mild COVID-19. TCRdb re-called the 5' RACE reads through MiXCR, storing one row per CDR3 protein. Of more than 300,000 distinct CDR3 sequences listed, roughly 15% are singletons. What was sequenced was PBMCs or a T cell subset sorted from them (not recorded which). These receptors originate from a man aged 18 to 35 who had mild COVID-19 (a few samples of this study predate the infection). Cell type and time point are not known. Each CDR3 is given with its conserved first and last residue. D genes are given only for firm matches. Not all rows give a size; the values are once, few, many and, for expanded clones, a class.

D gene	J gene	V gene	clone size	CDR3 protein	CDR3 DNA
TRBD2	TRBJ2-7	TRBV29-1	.	CSVETGGDRSEQYF	TGCAGCGTTGAGACTGGGGGGGATCGGTCTGAGCAGTACTTC
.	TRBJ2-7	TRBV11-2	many	CASSASYEQYF	TGTGCCAGCAGCGCTTCCTACGAGCAGTACTTC
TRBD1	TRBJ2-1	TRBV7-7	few	CASSPDPGQIYNEQFF	TGTGCCAGCAGCCCCGACCCGGGACAGATATACAATGAGCAGTTCTTC
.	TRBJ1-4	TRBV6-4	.	CASSDRDPKLFF	TGTGCCAGCAGTGACCGAGACCCCAAACTGTTTTTT
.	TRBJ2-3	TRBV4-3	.	CASSQFGGDTQYF	TGCGCCAGCAGCCAATTCGGGGGAGATACGCAGTATTTT
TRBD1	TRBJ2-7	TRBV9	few	CASSVGVTGGYEQYF	TGTGCCAGCAGCGTAGGTGTGACAGGGGGTTACGAGCAGTACTTC
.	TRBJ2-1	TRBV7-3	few	CASSSSGRGAWNEQFF	TGTGCCAGCAGCTCTAGCGGTCGGGGGGCCTGGAATGAGCAGTTCTTC
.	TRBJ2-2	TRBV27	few	CASSLFSSTGELFF	TGTGCCAGCAGTTTATTCAGCAGTACCGGGGAGCTGTTTTTT
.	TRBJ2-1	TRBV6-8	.	CASKNYTEQFF	TGTGCCAGCAAAAACTATACTGAGCAGTTCTTC
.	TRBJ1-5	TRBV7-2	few	CASSLKGNDQPQHF	TGTGCCAGCAGCTTAAAAGGGAACGATCAGCCCCAGCATTTT
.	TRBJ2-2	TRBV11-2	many	CASSLDPYTGELFF	TGTGCCAGCAGCTTAGATCCGTACACCGGGGAGCTGTTTTTT